These 9 T cell receptor beta chains were sequenced from one sample in a study of T cell changes during pregnancy in multiple sclerosis. TCRdb's copy holds only in-frame clones and misses some; the assay was immunoSEQ multiplex PCR. The data show under 95,000 clones, with approximately 92% seen just once and around 2% held by the top ten. Sequenced material: peripheral blood, taken after pregnancy. Receptors were obtained from a female donor with multiple sclerosis, enrolled in a pregnancy study.

The gene calls are TRBV6-6 and TRBJ1-1, with D possibly TRBD1 on 5 matching bases. The V and J ends lost 6 bases and 10 bases respectively, with 15 bases between them. CDR3 length: 12 amino acids. Per the germline V gene, CDR1 is MNHNY and CDR2 is SVGAGI (reference sequence). CDR3 sequence reads: CASSHEQGLAFF. As DNA, the CDR3 is TGTGCCAGCAGCCACGAGCAGGGTTTAGCTTTCTTT.

V is TRBV4-1 and J is TRBJ2-1, with D possibly TRBD1 on 6 matching bases. CDR1 and CDR2 from the germline V gene are MGHRA and YSYEKL. V was clipped by 0 bases and J by 8 bases, with 14 bases between them. The CDR3 covers 15 residues. The DNA of the CDR3 is TGCGCCAGCAGCCAAGATGGGGGCGGGTTGTATGAGCAGTTCTTC. As protein: CASSQDGGGLYEQFF.

The chain uses TRBV7-9 and TRBJ2-7; 14 nucleotides match TRBD2. Germline values: CDR1 SEHNR, CDR2 FQNEAQ (reference sequence). The CDR3 spans 19 residues. With 3 bases clipped from V and 8 bases from J, the junction kept 18 bases outside the gene matches. The CDR3 is CASSFRGGLAGGSLRQQYF. The CDR3 DNA reads TGTGCCAGCAGCTTCAGGGGTGGACTAGCGGGAGGTTCCCTACGCCAGCAGTACTTC.

The chain links TRBV5-1 to TRBJ2-3; 7 bases agree with TRBD1. J lost 0 bases, V lost 1 base, and 8 bases had no gene match. The CDR3 has 17 residues. Per the germline V gene, CDR1 is SGHRS and CDR2 is YFSETQ. The CDR3 protein is CASSLRASTGSTDTQYF. CDR3 nucleotide sequence: TGCGCCAGCAGCTTGCGAGCCTCGACAGGGAGCACAGATACGCAGTATTTT.

This chain links TRBV30 with TRBJ2-6; no definite D call. Trimming removed 0 bases at V and 4 bases at J, with 10 bases between. The length of the CDR3 is 15 residues. Germline assignment: CDR1 GTSNPN and CDR2 SVGIG (reference sequence). CDR3 coding DNA: TGTGCCTGGAGTGTACGAGGATCCGGGGCCAACGTCCTGACTTTC. Its translation: CAWSVRGSGANVLTF. The whole variable domain, filled in from reference TRBV30 and TRBJ2-6, reads SQTIHQWPATLVQPVGSPLSLECTVEGTSNPNLYWYRQAAGRGLQLLFYSVGIGQISSEVPQNLSASRPQDRQFILSSKKLLLSDSGFYLCAWSVRGSGANVLTFGAGSRLTVL.

The chain links TRBV15 to TRBJ2-2; D call uncertain. CDR3 length: 14 residues. From germline, CDR1 is LNHNV and CDR2 YYDKDF (reference sequence). Trimming pared 0 bases from V and 8 bases from J, leaving 10 bases between. In nucleotides, the CDR3 is TGTGCCACCAGCAGAGACCCCGTCGGGGGGGAGCTGTTTTTT. Translated: CATSRDPVGGELFF.

The V and J genes are TRBV25-1 and TRBJ2-1; TRBD1 aligns across 7 bases. The germline CDR1 and CDR2 sequences are MGHDK and SYGVNS. V lost 3 bases and J lost 0; bases outside the gene matches: 8. The CDR3 is 17 amino acids. The CDR3 region has the DNA TGTGCCAGCAGTGAGCTGACAGGGCTGGGCTCCTACAATGAGCAGTTCTTC. As protein: CASSELTGLGSYNEQFF.

The rearrangement uses TRBV5-1 and TRBJ2-3, with TRBD2 identical over 12 bases. With V trimmed by 4 bases and J by 2 bases, 5 bases remained unmatched. Per germline, CDR1 SGHRS and CDR2 YFSETQ. The CDR3 is 16 residues long. The CDR3 region has the DNA TGCGCCAGCAGCGCTAGCGGGGGGGCAACCACAGATACGCAGTATTTT. Translation: CASSASGGATTDTQYF.

This chain uses TRBV6-5 with TRBJ1-1, with a tentative D call TRBD1 (6 bases). V was pared by 7 bases and J by 8 bases, with 17 bases between. The CDR3 extends over 13 amino acids. From germline, CDR1 is MNHEY and CDR2 SVGAGI. The CDR3 here is CASKGHTQGEAFF. In DNA form, the CDR3 reads TGTGCCAGCAAGGGCCATACACAGGGCGAAGCTTTCTTT.